This T cell receptor beta chain was profiled in a study of shared clonotypes between healthy human individuals. Study summary: In total, the donors were two women and a few men aged 18 to 49. Study observations and caveats: Across a handful of donors, naive CD4 shared around 5.1%, naive CD8 3% to 3.5%, memory CD4 roughly 2.2%, memory CD8 0.4%. Clonotypes not shared had lower generation probabilities than those common to all four donors.

Losses at the gene ends were 5 bases for V and 3 bases for J; bases not matched to a gene: 5. The CDR3 has 14 residues. CDR1 GTSNPN and CDR2 SVGIG come from the germline V gene (reference sequence). Only in-frame clones appear in the TCRdb table, and some are missing; sequencing was by immunoSEQ multiplex PCR. Found here are hundreds of thousands of clones, about two thirds of them singletons; the top ten hold roughly 1.8%. A remark on this clone: Its antigen is still unknown.

Sequencing was done on a sample of memory CD4+ T cells sorted from blood. Subset in this sample: CD45RA-negative fraction. The rearrangement uses TRBV30 and TRBJ2-7; 12 bases fit TRBD2. The sequence derives from a woman aged 25-40 years in good health. In DNA form, the CDR3 reads TGTGCCTGGCGGACTAGCGGGACCCTCTACGAGCAGTACTTC. As protein: CAWRTSGTLYEQYF. Together with reference TRBV30 and TRBJ2-7, the CDR3 gives the full variable domain: SQTIHQWPATLVQPVGSPLSLECTVEGTSNPNLYWYRQAAGRGLQLLFYSVGIGQISSEVPQNLSASRPQDRQFILSSKKLLLSDSGFYLCAWRTSGTLYEQYFGPGTRLTVT.